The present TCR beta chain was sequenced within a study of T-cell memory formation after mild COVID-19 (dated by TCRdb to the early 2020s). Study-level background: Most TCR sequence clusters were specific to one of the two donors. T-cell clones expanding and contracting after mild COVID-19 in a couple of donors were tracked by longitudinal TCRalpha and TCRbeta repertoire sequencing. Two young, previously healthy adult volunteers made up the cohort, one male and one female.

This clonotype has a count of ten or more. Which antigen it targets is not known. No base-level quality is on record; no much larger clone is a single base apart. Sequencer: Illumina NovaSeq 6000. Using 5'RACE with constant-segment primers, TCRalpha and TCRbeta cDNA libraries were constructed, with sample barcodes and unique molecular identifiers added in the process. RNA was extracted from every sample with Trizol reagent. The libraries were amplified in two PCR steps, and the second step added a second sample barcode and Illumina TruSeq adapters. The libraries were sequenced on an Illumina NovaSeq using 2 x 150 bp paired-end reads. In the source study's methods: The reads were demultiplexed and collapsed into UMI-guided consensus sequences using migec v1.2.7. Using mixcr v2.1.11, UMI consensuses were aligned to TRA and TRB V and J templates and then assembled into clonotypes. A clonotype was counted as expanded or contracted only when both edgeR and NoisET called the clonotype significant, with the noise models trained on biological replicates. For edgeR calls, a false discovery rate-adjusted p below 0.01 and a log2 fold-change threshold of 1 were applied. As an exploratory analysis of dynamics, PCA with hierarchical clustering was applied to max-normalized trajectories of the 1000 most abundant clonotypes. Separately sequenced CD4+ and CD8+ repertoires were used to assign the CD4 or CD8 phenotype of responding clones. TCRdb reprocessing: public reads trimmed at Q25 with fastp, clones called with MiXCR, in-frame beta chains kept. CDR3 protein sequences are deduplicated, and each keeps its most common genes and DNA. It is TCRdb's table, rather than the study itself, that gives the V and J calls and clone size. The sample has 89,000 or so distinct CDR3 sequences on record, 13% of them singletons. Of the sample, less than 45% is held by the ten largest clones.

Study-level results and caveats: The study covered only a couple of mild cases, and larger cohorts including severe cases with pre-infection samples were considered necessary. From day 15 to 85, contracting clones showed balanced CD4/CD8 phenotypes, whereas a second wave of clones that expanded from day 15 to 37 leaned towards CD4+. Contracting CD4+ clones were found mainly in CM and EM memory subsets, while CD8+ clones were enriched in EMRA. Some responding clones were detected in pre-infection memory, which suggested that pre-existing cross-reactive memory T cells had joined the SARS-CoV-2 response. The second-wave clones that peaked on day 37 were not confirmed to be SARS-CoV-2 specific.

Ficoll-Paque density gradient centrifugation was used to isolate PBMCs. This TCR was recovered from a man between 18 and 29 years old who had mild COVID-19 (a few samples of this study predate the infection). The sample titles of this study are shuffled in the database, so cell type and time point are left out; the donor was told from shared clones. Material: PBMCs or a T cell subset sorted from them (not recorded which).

The DNA sequence reads TGCAGCGTTGAAATGGTAGCCATCGGACCCGACGATACGCAGTATTTT. Its product reads: CSVEMVAIGPDDTQYF. The sequence is built from TRBV29-1 and TRBJ2-3; the D gene is not confidently resolved. The CDR3 has 16 amino acids, counting the end cysteine and phenylalanine. The CDR3 DNA has 48 bases and is translated from base 1. The germline ends are 21 bases apart after V is trimmed by 2 bases and J by 6 bases. CDR1 is given as SQVTM and CDR2 as ANQGSEA, both from the germline V gene.